The entry that follows covers one T cell receptor beta chain sequence. No antigen is known for it. The sample originates from a study of cytomegalovirus exposure and HLA in healthy donors. Vbeta (60) and Jbeta (13) primers were used in the PCR. Profiling relied on immunoSEQ multiplex PCR, and the TCRdb table lists in-frame clones only, not all of them. The table includes 90,000 to 130,000 clones, roughly 80% detected once. Study-wide results and caveats: Among TCR beta chains of equal frequency, HLA-associated ones were more clonally expanded in a later analysis.

Trimming stripped 1 base from V and 7 bases from J, with 19 bases between. CDR3 length: 16 amino acids. CDR1 is SNHLY, CDR2 FYNNEI, per germline. Material: PBMCs. The sequence was collected from a man in his thirties or forties in good health and CMV-seropositive. The rearrangement uses TRBV2 and TRBJ2-5, with D possibly being TRBD1 (6 bases). This chain's CDR3 is CASSEDPLQGRGTQYF. Written as DNA, the CDR3 is TGTGCCAGCAGTGAAGACCCACTACAGGGCAGGGGGACCCAGTACTTC.